One and the same sample provided the 31 T cell receptor beta chains below, sequenced in a study of blood T cell repertoires in COVID-19. The protocol was immunoSEQ multiplex PCR, while the TCRdb copy is restricted to in-frame clones and leaves out a portion. The table lists 250,000 to 300,000 clones, about nine tenths of them singletons. Source material: PBMCs or T cells enriched from blood (not recorded which). The receptors come from a woman aged 60-70 years who had recovered from COVID-19.

The chain couples TRBV30 to TRBJ1-2, with D unclear. The CDR3 is made up of 12 amino acids. Trimming left V 0 bases short and J 8 bases short, with 10 bases between. Per the germline V gene, CDR1 is GTSNPN and CDR2 is SVGIG (reference sequence). CDR3 bases: TGTGCCTGGAGTGTACTAGTGCCCGGCTACACCTTC. Translated, it gives CAWSVLVPGYTF. The variable domain in full, completed from reference TRBV30 and TRBJ1-2, reads SQTIHQWPATLVQPVGSPLSLECTVEGTSNPNLYWYRQAAGRGLQLLFYSVGIGQISSEVPQNLSASRPQDRQFILSSKKLLLSDSGFYLCAWSVLVPGYTFGSGTRLTVV.

This chain links TRBV5-6 with TRBJ1-3, with TRBD1 as a possible D gene (5 bases). The CDR3 loop spans 14 amino acids. With 4 bases removed from V and 4 bases from J, the gap between germline ends came to 12 bases. CDR1 and CDR2 from the germline V gene are SGHDT and YYEEEE. CDR3 nucleotide sequence: TGTGCCAGCAGCCCGAAGGCAGGGGGAAACACCATATATTTT. This sequence encodes CASSPKAGGNTIYF.

The J gene is TRBJ2-2, the V gene TRBV5-1; TRBD1 matches at 7 bases. The V and J ends lost 0 bases and 3 bases, in that order; junction bases with no gene match: 5. This CDR3 contains 16 residues. The germline CDR1 and CDR2 sequences are SGHRS and YFSETQ. Here the CDR3 DNA reads TGCGCCAGCAGCTTGGAGGGGGCGCGGGACACCGGGGAGCTGTTTTTT. Its protein product is CASSLEGARDTGELFF. The full variable domain, completed using reference TRBV5-1 and TRBJ2-2, is KAGVTQTPRYLIKTRGQQVTLSCSPISGHRSVSWYQQTPGQGLQFLFEYFSETQRNKGNFPGRFSGRQFSNSRSEMNVSTLELGDSALYLCASSLEGARDTGELFFGEGSRLTVL.

The V call is TRBV19, the J call TRBJ1-5; TRBD1 matches 9 bases. Germline lookup yields CDR1 LNHDA and CDR2 SQIVND (reference sequence). The ends lost 6 bases at V and 6 bases at J; junction bases unmatched: 6. The CDR3 runs to 14 residues. CDR3 bases: TGTGCCAGTAGGCAGGACAGGGGCCTTCAGCCCCAGCATTTT. The encoded protein is CASRQDRGLQPQHF.

This clone came up once. V gene TRBV2 combines with J gene TRBJ2-5; TRBD1 is a possible D gene (6 bases). CDR1 and CDR2 from the germline V gene are SNHLY and FYNNEI. The CDR3 length is 13 residues. V was cut by 9 bases and J by 5 bases, with 16 bases left in between. The CDR3 region is CASKIPGAETQYF. CDR3 DNA sequence: TGTGCCAGTAAGATACCAGGGGCGGAGACCCAGTACTTC.

The V and J genes are TRBV6-5 and TRBJ1-5; D uncertain. Trimming stripped 9 bases from V and 0 bases from J, with 12 bases between. The CDR3 consists of 14 residues. Germline CDR1 reads MNHEY; CDR2 reads SVGAGI. The CDR3 loop is CASWTGYSNQPQHF. CDR3 in DNA: TGTGCCAGTTGGACGGGGTATAGCAATCAGCCCCAGCATTTT.

The rearrangement uses TRBV6-5 and TRBJ1-1; the D is unclear. Germline CDR1 MNHEY, CDR2 SVGAGI. The ends were cut back, 0 bases at V and 0 bases at J, with 8 bases in the middle. This CDR3 contains 15 residues. The CDR3 loop is CASSYSSVMNTEAFF. CDR3 bases: TGTGCCAGCAGTTACTCCTCAGTCATGAACACTGAAGCTTTCTTT.

V is TRBV4-2 and J is TRBJ1-5; TRBD1 might be the D (6 bases). Trimming took 3 bases from V and 4 from J, leaving 13 bases between them. The CDR3 runs to 15 residues. In germline, CDR1 is LGHNA, CDR2 YNFKEQ. CDR3 sequence reads: CASSHGRGTNQPQHF. The CDR3 DNA reads TGTGCCAGCAGCCACGGCAGGGGAACGAATCAGCCCCAGCATTTT.

This chain joins TRBV2 and TRBJ2-6; 7 bases fit TRBD1. After removal of 1 base from V and 4 bases from J, the junction contained 4 bases not matched to a gene. In germline, CDR1 is SNHLY, CDR2 FYNNEI. The CDR3 has 16 amino acids. The CDR3 region is CASSEGTGRGANVLTF. CDR3 bases: TGTGCCAGCAGTGAAGGGACAGGCAGGGGGGCCAACGTCCTGACTTTC.

This chain uses TRBV6-1 with TRBJ2-4, with D perhaps TRBD1 (5 bases). Trimming stripped 3 bases from V and 8 bases from J, with 17 bases between. This CDR3 comprises 15 residues. Germline V lookup: CDR1 MNHNS, CDR2 SASEGT. In DNA, the CDR3 is TGTGCCAGCAGTGAGGCGACAGTGAACTCGGACATTCAGTACTTC. It is translated as CASSEATVNSDIQYF.

The V gene is TRBV7-9, the J gene TRBJ1-1; D is unclear. The CDR3 is 13 amino acids. The V end lost 8 bases, the J end lost 1 base, and 11 bases lay between the germline ends. Germline CDR1 SEHNR, CDR2 FQNEAQ (reference sequence). The CDR3 nucleotides read TGTGCCAGCCAATCAGACACGAACACTGAAGCTTTCTTT. It is translated as CASQSDTNTEAFF.

V usage is TRBV6-1 and J usage is TRBJ2-5; TRBD1 matches 8 bases. Trimming at V came to 2 bases and at J to 0 bases, leaving 8 bases not matched to a gene. CDR1 MNHNS and CDR2 SASEGT come from the germline V gene. The CDR3 is made up of 17 amino acids. CDR3: CASSEFQGQGYQETQYF. The CDR3, as DNA: TGTGCCAGCAGTGAATTTCAAGGACAGGGATACCAAGAGACCCAGTACTTC.

The J gene is TRBJ2-1, the V gene TRBV24-1, with 11 positions matching TRBD1. CDR1 and CDR2 (germline): KGHDR, SFDVKD. This CDR3 is 17 amino acids long. Trimming removed 5 bases from V and 7 bases from J; junction bases left unmatched: 12. The CDR3 bases are TGTGCCACCAGTGCCCCCATAGGACAGGGGGCAGTAAATGAGCAGTTCTTC. Its translation: CATSAPIGQGAVNEQFF.

The J gene is TRBJ1-2, the V gene TRBV15; D may be TRBD1 (6 bases). V lost 4 bases, J lost 6 bases, and 9 bases lay in between. This CDR3 is built from 12 residues. The germline V gene encodes CDR1 LNHNV and CDR2 YYDKDF (reference sequence). The CDR3 reads CATSTDRHGYTF. In DNA, the CDR3 is TGTGCCACCAGCACTGACAGGCATGGCTACACCTTC.

This clone occurred a few times. The rearrangement joins TRBV7-3 to TRBJ1-6; 9 bases align to TRBD1. CDR1 and CDR2 (germline): SGHTA, FQGTGA. Trimming cost V 4 bases and J 7 bases; bases outside gene matches: 5. The CDR3 totals 15 residues. CDR3 in DNA: TGTGCCAGCAGCTGGGGGACAGGGAGAAATTCACCCCTCCACTTT. This codes for CASSWGTGRNSPLHF. Full variable domain (rest looked up from reference TRBV7-3 and TRBJ1-6): GAGVSQTPSNKVTEKGKYVELRCDPISGHTALYWYRQSLGQGPEFLIYFQGTGAADDSGLPNDRFFAVRPEGSVSTLKIQRTERGDSAVYLCASSWGTGRNSPLHFGNGTRLTVT.

The chain uses TRBV12-3 or TRBV12-4 and TRBJ1-2, with TRBD1 as a possible D gene (5 bases). The V and J ends lost 8 bases and 5 bases respectively, with 12 bases between them. The CDR3 loop spans 12 amino acids. CDR3 region: CASGGGGYGYTF. The CDR3 coding sequence is TGTGCCAGCGGGGGAGGAGGGTATGGCTACACCTTC.

The rearrangement uses TRBV2 and TRBJ1-6; 9 nucleotides match TRBD1. J was trimmed by 10 bases and V by 10 bases; bases with no gene match: 8. The CDR3 contains 13 residues. Germline CDR1 is SNHLY and CDR2 is FYNNEI. CDR3 region: CATRRTGESPLHF. The CDR3 DNA reads TGTGCCACCCGGAGGACAGGGGAATCACCCCTCCACTTT.

The chain carries TRBV6-5 and TRBJ2-7; 7 nucleotides agree with TRBD1. The V segment lost 8 bases and the J segment 0 bases; nucleotides outside the gene matches: 4. CDR1 and CDR2 from the germline V gene are MNHEY and SVGAGI. CDR3 length: 13 amino acids. The CDR3 coding sequence is TGTGCCAGCGGGACAGCGAGCTCCTACGAGCAGTACTTC. Translated: CASGTASSYEQYF.

V usage is TRBV19 and J usage is TRBJ2-5, with TRBD1 as a possible D gene (5 bases). CDR1 LNHDA and CDR2 SQIVND come from the germline V gene (reference sequence). The CDR3 has 15 residues. V was trimmed by 3 bases and J by 1 base, leaving 12 bases between them. Written as DNA, the CDR3 is TGTGCCAGTAGTATGATTGGGGCAGTCCAAGAGACCCAGTACTTC. This encodes CASSMIGAVQETQYF.

The chain employs TRBV30 and TRBJ1-4; the D gene is possibly TRBD1 (5 bases). Trimming shortened V by 2 bases and J by 13 bases, and 11 bases separated the two germline ends. CDR1 and CDR2 (germline): GTSNPN, SVGIG (reference sequence). The CDR3 loop spans 11 amino acids. CDR3 bases: TGTGCCTGGAGTTTAAGGGGTGTACTGTTTTTT. Translation gives CAWSLRGVLFF.

The V gene is TRBV5-4, the J gene TRBJ2-5, with D possibly matching TRBD1 (5 bases). The CDR3 has 13 residues. V dropped 4 bases and J dropped 5 bases, with 12 bases sitting between them. The germline V gene has CDR1 SGHNT and CDR2 YYREEE (reference sequence). The CDR3 nucleotides are TGTGCCAGCAGCCCCGACAGATGGGAGACCCAGTACTTC. Translating gives CASSPDRWETQYF.

This sequence joins TRBV6-5 and TRBJ2-7; D is possibly TRBD1 (6 bases). Trimming cost V 7 bases and J 2 bases, with 15 bases left between them. The CDR3 totals 14 residues. Germline lookup yields CDR1 MNHEY and CDR2 SVGAGI. In nucleotides, the CDR3 is TGTGCCAGCATTATCGGGACACGGACCTACGAGCAGTACTTC. Encoded protein: CASIIGTRTYEQYF.

This rearrangement joins TRBV3-1 (or the pseudogene TRBV3-2) to TRBJ2-2; D is uncertain. Per the germline V gene, CDR1 is LGHDT and CDR2 is YNNKEL (reference sequence). Trimming took 4 bases from V and 6 from J, leaving 6 bases between them. The CDR3 covers 12 residues. Here the CDR3 DNA reads TGTGCCAGCAGCCCCCTCTCCGGGGAGCTGTTTTTT. It specifies CASSPLSGELFF.

V usage is TRBV28 and J usage is TRBJ1-2; possible D gene TRBD1, 6 bases. CDR1 MDHEN and CDR2 SYDVKM come from the germline V gene. V was pared by 3 bases and J by 1 base, with 15 bases between. There are 16 residues in the CDR3. CDR3 residues: CASSFGFAGDNYGYTF. In nucleotides, the CDR3 is TGTGCCAGCAGTTTCGGTTTTGCAGGGGATAACTATGGCTACACCTTC.

This clone was detected only a few times. V is TRBV7-9 and J is TRBJ2-7; D is unclear. The germline V and J ends were trimmed by 1 base and 2 bases, with 3 bases remaining between them. The CDR3 has 12 amino acids. The germline V gene has CDR1 SEHNR and CDR2 FQNEAQ (reference sequence). CDR3 nucleotides: TGTGCCAGCAGCTTAGTCGCCTACGAGCAGTACTTC. Translating gives CASSLVAYEQYF.

The genes are TRBV19 and TRBJ1-1; maybe TRBD1 (5 bases). Germline assignment: CDR1 LNHDA and CDR2 SQIVND (reference sequence). This CDR3 has 13 residues. Deletions cut 4 bases from V and 8 bases from J, with 14 bases between. The CDR3 is CASSTKRGGEAFF. The CDR3 coding sequence is TGTGCCAGTAGTACCAAACGGGGGGGAGAAGCTTTCTTT. Complete variable domain (other parts from reference TRBV19 and TRBJ1-1): DGGITQSPKYLFRKEGQNVTLSCEQNLNHDAMYWYRQDPGQGLRLIYYSQIVNDFQKGDIAEGYSVSREKKESFPLTVTSAQKNPTAFYLCASSTKRGGEAFFGQGTRLTVV.

V gene TRBV11-2 combines with J gene TRBJ2-7, with a weak D call TRBD2 (5 bases). CDR1 is SGHAT and CDR2 is FQNNGV in the germline V gene. This CDR3 comprises 15 residues. Deletions cut 1 base from V and 3 bases from J, with 13 bases between. CDR3 bases: TGTGCCAGCAGCTTAGTAACGGGGAACAGCTACGAGCAGTACTTC. This encodes CASSLVTGNSYEQYF.

The DNA of the CDR3 is TGTGCCAGCAGCTTAACAGCGGGACGTGAGCCCCAGCATTTT. Residues: CASSLTAGREPQHF. The chain is built from TRBV5-5 and TRBJ1-5; D may be TRBD1 (5 bases). This CDR3 is 14 amino acids long. Per germline, CDR1 SGHKS and CDR2 YYEKEE (reference sequence). Deletions cut 2 bases from V and 8 bases from J, with 14 bases between.

V usage is TRBV5-1 and J usage is TRBJ2-5; tentatively, D is TRBD2 (5 bases). The germline V and J ends were trimmed by 2 bases and 5 bases, with 13 bases remaining between them. The CDR3 runs to 14 residues. The germline V gene encodes CDR1 SGHRS and CDR2 YFSETQ. This CDR3 is CASSLVEGLETQYF. CDR3 nucleotide sequence: TGCGCCAGCAGCTTAGTTGAGGGTTTGGAGACCCAGTACTTC.

The chain links TRBV18 to TRBJ1-3, with 9 bases that match TRBD1. The junction had 3 bases not matched to a gene; V was cut back by 3 bases and J by 3 bases. There are 15 residues in the CDR3. Germline CDR1 is KGHSH and CDR2 is LQKENI. CDR3 protein: CASSPRDRDGNTIYF. In nucleotides, the CDR3 is TGTGCCAGCTCACCCCGGGACAGGGATGGAAACACCATATATTTT.

CDR3 DNA: TGTGCCAGTAGCATCACGACAAAGGGACTAGGGTTACGTGAGCAGTTCTTC. Translation: CASSITTKGLGLREQFF. The chain couples TRBV19 to TRBJ2-1; TRBD2 matches at 8 bases. The germline V gene encodes CDR1 LNHDA and CDR2 SQIVND (reference sequence). The V gene end was trimmed by 6 bases and the J gene end by 9 bases; junction bases not matched to a gene: 19. The CDR3 loop spans 17 amino acids.